A selection of T cell receptor beta chains follows, all from one sample in a study of T cell repertoires in cytomegalovirus infection. Each CDR3 protein is one row after TCRdb ran MiXCR on the reads. The sample has about 270,000 distinct CDR3 sequences; 22% are singletons. These receptors are not linked to any known antigen. The specimen was cultured PBMCs, collected from culture after CMV antigen stimulation. These receptors came from a human donor in good health (CMV status not recorded). Some clones in this sample may be carry-over from other donors' samples. Both conserved end residues are part of each CDR3. Fields, in order: J gene, V gene, D gene, clone size, CDR3 length, CDR3 protein, CDR3 DNA. D genes are given only for firm matches. Expanded clones get a size class; other rows say once, few or many, or leave the size out.

>TRBJ2-7|TRBV6-2/TRBV6-3|TRBD1|-|13
CASSSGTVYEQYF
TGTGCCAGCAGTTCGGGGACAGTTTACGAGCAGTACTTC
>TRBJ2-5|TRBV23-1|-|-|14
CASSQSEGEKTQYF
TGCGCCAGCAGTCAATCAGAGGGTGAGAAGACCCAGTACTTC
>TRBJ2-3|TRBV5-4|-|-|14
CASRSTGRGHTQYF
TGTGCCAGCAGGTCAACGGGGCGAGGGCATACGCAGTATTTT
>TRBJ2-4|TRBV7-2|-|many|14
CASRNLGLQNIQYF
TGTGCCAGCAGAAACCTGGGACTTCAAAACATTCAGTACTTC
>TRBJ1-5|TRBV19|-|-|12
CASRPDGQPQHF
TGTGCCAGTAGGCCTGACGGTCAGCCCCAGCATTTT
>TRBJ1-5|TRBV6-1|-|few|15
CASTPNGQLNQPQHF
TGTGCCAGCACCCCCAATGGGCAGTTGAATCAGCCCCAGCATTTT
>TRBJ1-2|TRBV7-8|-|many|13
CASSANPAYGYTF
TGTGCCAGCAGCGCGAACCCCGCCTATGGCTACACCTTC
>TRBJ2-5|TRBV5-4|-|-|14
CASRHDPSGETQYF
TGTGCCAGCAGACATGACCCATCGGGGGAGACCCAGTACTTC
>TRBJ2-3|TRBV27|TRBD2|-|16
CASSFLAGEGRDTQYF
TGTGCCAGCAGTTTTCTAGCGGGAGAGGGGAGAGATACGCAGTATTTT
>TRBJ2-3|TRBV24-1|-|-|13
CATSEPDTDTQYF
TGTGCCACCAGTGAACCGGACACAGATACGCAGTATTTT
>TRBJ2-3|TRBV24-1|-|-|14
CATSETTSTDTQYF
TGTGCCACCAGCGAGACCACTAGCACAGATACGCAGTATTTT
>TRBJ1-3|TRBV30|-|-|13
CAWKAYSGNTIYF
TGTGCCTGGAAAGCTTACTCTGGAAACACCATATATTTT
>TRBJ2-3|TRBV10-1|-|-|13
CASSDLRTDTQYF
TGCGCCAGCAGTGACCTACGGACAGATACGCAGTATTTT
>TRBJ1-5|TRBV7-9|TRBD1|few|13
CASATTGDQPQHF
TGTGCCAGCGCGACGACAGGGGATCAGCCCCAGCATTTT
>TRBJ2-7|TRBV4-2|-|few|15
CASSQDEDGGYEQYF
TGTGCCAGCAGCCAAGATGAAGATGGGGGATACGAGCAGTACTTC
>TRBJ1-2|TRBV7-4|-|few|16
CASSGGGAGMYYGYTF
TGTGCCAGCAGCGGTGGGGGGGCAGGGATGTACTATGGCTACACCTTC
>TRBJ2-3|TRBV18|TRBD1|many|14
CASSPPGGADTQYF
TGTGCCAGCTCACCGCCAGGGGGCGCAGATACGCAGTATTTT
>TRBJ2-6|TRBV27|-|few|17
CASSFLGQFSGANVLTF
TGTGCCAGCAGTTTCCTGGGACAATTCTCTGGGGCCAACGTCCTGACTTTC
>TRBJ2-3|TRBV11-2|-|-|14
CASSLTTHSDTQYF
TGTGCCAGCAGCTTAACTACCCATTCGGATACGCAGTATTTT
>TRBJ2-1|TRBV4-1|-|many|16
CASSQDLRGTYNEQFF
TGCGCCAGCAGCCAAGATCTCAGGGGAACCTACAATGAGCAGTTCTTC